This TCR beta chain was recorded in a study of T cell responses to AZD1222 COVID-19 vaccine. V was shortened by 4 bases and J by 11 bases, with 16 bases between the two germline ends. Germline CDR1 SGHDT, CDR2 YYEEEE. There are 13 residues in the CDR3. Assay: immunoSEQ multiplex PCR; the TCRdb copy retains only in-frame clones and omits some. Among about 49,000 clones listed, 70% to 85% were seen once. As concerns this clone: Its cognate antigen is unknown.

The study, taken as a whole, reports: Donors were mostly white British, more females; clonal diversity possibly underestimated.

The rearrangement links TRBV5-6 to TRBJ1-5; the D gene is possibly TRBD1 (5 bases). The sequenced sample was peripheral blood, obtained on day 0 of MenACWY control vaccination. This clonotype originated in an adult in good health. DNA for the CDR3: TGTGCCAGCAGCACCCGAGGGGTACCGGCCCAGCATTTT. This gives the protein CASSTRGVPAQHF.